This record concerns one T cell receptor beta chain sequence. What it recognizes is unknown. A read error may account for a junction end that differs from germline. The data were taken from a study of T cell responses to AZD1222 COVID-19 vaccine. Study-wide results and caveats: Possibly, clonal diversity was underestimated; donors were largely white British and included more females. It was only a handful of AZD1222 recipients who were seropositive at baseline. Epitopes outside B.1.351 and B.1.1.7 mutated regions reportedly drew nearly half of spike TCRs.

The CDR3 covers 12 residues. Repertoires were generated with immunoSEQ multiplex PCR, while TCRdb's copy carries only in-frame clones and drops some. The table has approximately 130,000 clones, roughly 85% seen once. The V and J genes are TRBV12-3 or TRBV12-4 and TRBJ1-3; D is perhaps TRBD1 (5 bases). The sample in question was peripheral blood, obtained on day 0 of AZD1222 vaccination. The TCR was taken from an adult in good health. The CDR3 DNA is TGTGCCAGCGGGACTTTCTCCTTTCGAGCGATATTT. It yields the protein CASGTFSFRAIF.